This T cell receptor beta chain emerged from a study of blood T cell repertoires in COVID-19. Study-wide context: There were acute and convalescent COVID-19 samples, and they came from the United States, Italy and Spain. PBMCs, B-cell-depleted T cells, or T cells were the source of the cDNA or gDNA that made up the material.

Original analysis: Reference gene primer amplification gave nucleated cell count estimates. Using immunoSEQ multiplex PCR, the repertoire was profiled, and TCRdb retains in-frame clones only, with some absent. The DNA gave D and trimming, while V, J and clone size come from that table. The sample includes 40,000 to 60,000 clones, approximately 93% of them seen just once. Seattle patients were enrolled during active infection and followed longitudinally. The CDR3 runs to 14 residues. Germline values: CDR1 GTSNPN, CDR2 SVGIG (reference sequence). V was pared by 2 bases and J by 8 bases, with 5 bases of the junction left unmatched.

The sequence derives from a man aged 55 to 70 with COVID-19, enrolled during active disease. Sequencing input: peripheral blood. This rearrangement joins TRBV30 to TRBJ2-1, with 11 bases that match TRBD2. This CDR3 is CAWSSTSGGYEQFF. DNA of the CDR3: TGTGCCTGGAGTTCCACTAGCGGGGGATATGAGCAGTTCTTC.